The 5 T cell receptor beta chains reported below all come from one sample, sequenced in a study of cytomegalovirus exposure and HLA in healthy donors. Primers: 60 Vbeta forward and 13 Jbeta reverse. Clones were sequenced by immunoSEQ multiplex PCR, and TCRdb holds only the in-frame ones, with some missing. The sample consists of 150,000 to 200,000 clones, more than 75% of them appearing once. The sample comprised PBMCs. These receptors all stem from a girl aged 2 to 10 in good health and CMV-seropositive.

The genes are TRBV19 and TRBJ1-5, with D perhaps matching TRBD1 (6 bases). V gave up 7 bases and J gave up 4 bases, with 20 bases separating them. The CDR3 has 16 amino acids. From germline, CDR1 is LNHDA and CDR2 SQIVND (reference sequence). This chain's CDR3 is CASNPGDLGFNQPQHF. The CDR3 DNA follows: TGTGCCAGTAACCCAGGGGATTTGGGCTTTAATCAGCCCCAGCATTTT.

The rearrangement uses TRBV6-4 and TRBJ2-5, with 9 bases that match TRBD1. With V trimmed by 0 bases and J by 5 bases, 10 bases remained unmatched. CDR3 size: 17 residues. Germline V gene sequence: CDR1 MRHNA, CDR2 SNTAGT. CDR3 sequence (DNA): TGTGCCAGCAGTGACTCCCGGAAGGACAGGGGTAGGGAGACCCAGTACTTC. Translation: CASSDSRKDRGRETQYF.

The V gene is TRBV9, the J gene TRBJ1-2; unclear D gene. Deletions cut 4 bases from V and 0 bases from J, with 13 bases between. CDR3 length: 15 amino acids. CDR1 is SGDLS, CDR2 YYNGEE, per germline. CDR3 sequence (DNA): TGTGCCAGCAGCACCACCCCTCAGACTAACTATGGCTACACCTTC. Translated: CASSTTPQTNYGYTF.

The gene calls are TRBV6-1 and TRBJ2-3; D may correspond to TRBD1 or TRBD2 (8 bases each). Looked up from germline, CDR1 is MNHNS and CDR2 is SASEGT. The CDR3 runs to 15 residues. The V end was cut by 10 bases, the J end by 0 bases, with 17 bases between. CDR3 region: CATRGLAGSTDTQYF. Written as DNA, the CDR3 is TGTGCCACCAGGGGGCTAGCGGGCAGCACAGATACGCAGTATTTT.

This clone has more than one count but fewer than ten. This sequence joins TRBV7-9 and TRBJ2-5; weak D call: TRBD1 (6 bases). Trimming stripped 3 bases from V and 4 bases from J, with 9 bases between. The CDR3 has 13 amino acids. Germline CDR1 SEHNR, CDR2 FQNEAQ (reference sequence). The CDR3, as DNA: TGTGCCAGCAGCTTGAGGGGGACAGAGACCCAGTACTTC. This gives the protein CASSLRGTETQYF.